The text below deals with one T cell receptor beta chain. The source of the sample is a study of blood T cell repertoires in COVID-19. The overall study: From the United States, Italy and Spain came samples of acute and convalescent COVID-19. Nucleic acid was either cDNA or gDNA, and it came from T cells, B-cell-depleted T cells, or PBMCs.

Germline assignment: CDR1 SGHTA and CDR2 FQGNSA. Trimming stripped 1 base from V and 4 bases from J, with 16 bases between. This CDR3 is 16 amino acids long. Per the original methods: Amplification from reference gene primers served as the basis for estimated nucleated cell counts. Method: immunoSEQ multiplex PCR; TCRdb's copy keeps in-frame clones and lacks some. That table gives V, J and clone size, and the DNA gave D and trimming. Here the sample spans roughly 58,000 clones, roughly 84% being singletons. The chain links TRBV7-2 to TRBJ2-5; D possibly corresponds to TRBD2 (7 bases). The receptor was derived from a man in his 70s with active COVID-19. Specimen: peripheral blood. In nucleotides, the CDR3 is TGTGCCAGCAGCTTAGTGGGAGGGGGAGGGGGAGAGACCCAGTACTTC. It specifies CASSLVGGGGGETQYF.